These 23 T cell receptor beta chains share one sample of origin, sequenced in a study of blood T cell repertoires in COVID-19. Only in-frame clones appear in the TCRdb table, and some are missing; sequencing was by immunoSEQ multiplex PCR. Of fewer than 100,000 clones in the sample, 75% to 85% were seen once. The source material was peripheral blood. Receptor source: a human donor in a cohort sampled during active COVID-19.

The chain combines TRBV4-1 with TRBJ1-2, with a possible D match to TRBD1 (6 bases). Germline values: CDR1 MGHRA, CDR2 YSYEKL. V gave up 1 base and J gave up 2 bases, with 11 bases separating them. The CDR3 extends over 15 amino acids. The CDR3 nucleotides read TGCGCCAGCAGCCAAGTAGGGGGTAGGAACTATGGCTACACCTTC. It specifies CASSQVGGRNYGYTF.

CDR3 DNA: TGTGCCACCAGTGATTCAAGCGGGGGGGCCTGGAATGAGCAGTTCTTC. Amino acid sequence: CATSDSSGGAWNEQFF. This sequence joins TRBV24-1 and TRBJ2-1, with 10 positions matching TRBD2. The V and J ends lost 2 bases and 7 bases, in that order; junction bases with no gene match: 7. CDR1 KGHDR and CDR2 SFDVKD come from the germline V gene. CDR3 length: 16 amino acids.

This chain uses TRBV6-6 with TRBJ1-5, with D possibly TRBD1 on 5 matching bases. The CDR3 is made up of 13 amino acids. Trimming removed 3 bases at V and 4 bases at J, with 7 bases between. The germline gives CDR1 MNHNY, CDR2 SVGAGI (reference sequence). The CDR3 nucleotides read TGTGCCAGCAGTTATAGGGGAAATCAGCCCCAGCATTTT. This translates into CASSYRGNQPQHF.

The chain has TRBV7-8 and TRBJ2-5, with D tentatively TRBD2 (5 bases). The CDR3 sequence is 13 residues long. The germline gives CDR1 SGHVS, CDR2 FQNEAQ. V was cut by 5 bases and J by 5 bases, with 12 bases left in between. CDR3 DNA: TGTGCCAGCAGCCCGCTGCGGAGGGAGACCCAGTACTTC. Its translation: CASSPLRRETQYF. The variable domain in full, completed from reference TRBV7-8 and TRBJ2-5, reads GAGVSQSPRYKVAKRGQDVALRCDPISGHVSLFWYQQALGQGPEFLTYFQNEAQLDKSGLPSDRFFAERPEGSVSTLKIQRTQQEDSAVYLCASSPLRRETQYFGPGTRLLVL.

This clone has just one count. This chain joins TRBV4-1 and TRBJ2-3, with a weak D call TRBD1 (6 bases). The CDR3 consists of 15 residues. Trimming shortened V by 4 bases and J by 0 bases, and 11 bases separated the two germline ends. Germline V gene data show CDR1 as MGHRA and CDR2 as YSYEKL. Written as DNA, the CDR3 is TGCGCCAGCAGCCTAGGGACATCTAGCACAGATACGCAGTATTTT. Its translation: CASSLGTSSTDTQYF.

The chain recombines TRBV9 with TRBJ1-1, with D maybe TRBD1 (5 bases). This CDR3 is 21 amino acids long. Germline lookup yields CDR1 SGDLS and CDR2 YYNGEE. V lost 2 bases to trimming and J lost 3 bases, with 32 bases between them. The CDR3 DNA reads as TGTGCCAGCAGCGTGGGTCTCGAGAGGGGAAGGGGTTCGGAGGGTTACACTGAAGCTTTCTTT. This gives the protein CASSVGLERGRGSEGYTEAFF.

The J gene is TRBJ1-2, the V gene TRBV19; D call uncertain. CDR3 length equals 15 residues. CDR1 is LNHDA and CDR2 is SQIVND in the germline V gene (reference sequence). V lost 2 bases to trimming and J lost 3 bases, with 13 bases between them. The CDR3 region has the DNA TGTGCCAGTAGTATATCAGTCAGAGGGTACTATGGCTACACCTTC. Its protein is CASSISVRGYYGYTF.

CDR3 DNA sequence: TGTGCCAGCAGCTTAGCCAGGGGGCCGACCACAGATACGCAGTATTTT. It translates to CASSLARGPTTDTQYF. The rearrangement joins TRBV7-2 to TRBJ2-3; TRBD1 matches 8 bases. CDR3 length equals 16 residues. Germline V gene sequence: CDR1 SGHTA, CDR2 FQGNSA. V was clipped by 0 bases and J by 2 bases; unmatched bases: 4.

This sequence joins TRBV10-2 and TRBJ2-2, with 8 nucleotides matching TRBD2. The CDR3 has 14 residues. From germline, CDR1 is WSHSY and CDR2 SAAADI. Losses at the gene ends were 7 bases for V and 5 bases for J; bases not matched to a gene: 6. The CDR3 sequence: CASKGSGDTGELFF. CDR3 coding DNA: TGCGCCAGCAAAGGTAGCGGGGATACCGGGGAGCTGTTTTTT.

The V gene is TRBV5-5, the J gene TRBJ1-2; tentatively, D is TRBD1 (6 bases). There are 15 residues in the CDR3. Germline V gene lookup returns CDR1 SGHKS and CDR2 YYEKEE (reference sequence). The V gene lost 3 bases and the J gene lost 4 bases, with 16 bases spanning the gap. The CDR3 spells CASSYHRVGSYGYTF. In DNA form, the CDR3 reads TGTGCCAGCAGCTACCACAGGGTAGGGAGCTATGGCTACACCTTC. Looking up the rest from reference TRBV5-5 and TRBJ1-2 gives the full variable domain: DAGVTQSPTHLIKTRGQQVTLRCSPISGHKSVSWYQQVLGQGPQFIFQYYEKEERGRGNFPDRFSARQFPNYSSELNVNALLLGDSALYLCASSYHRVGSYGYTFGSGTRLTVV.

The chain recombines TRBV24-1 with TRBJ2-2; D not certain. Trimming removed 5 bases at V and 0 bases at J, with 9 bases between. The CDR3 extends over 15 amino acids. Germline assignment: CDR1 KGHDR and CDR2 SFDVKD. The CDR3 loop is CATSALGTNTGELFF. Here the CDR3 DNA reads TGTGCCACCAGTGCCCTGGGCACGAACACCGGGGAGCTGTTTTTT.

This clone was found once. This chain links TRBV7-2 with TRBJ2-1; tentative D call: TRBD1 (6 bases). The length of the CDR3 is 16 residues. Between the trimmed V and J ends, which lost 1 base and 3 bases, there was a span of 13 bases. Germline V gene lookup returns CDR1 SGHTA and CDR2 FQGNSA. DNA of the CDR3: TGTGCCAGCAGCTTAGTCCTCAGGGGACGCTACAATGAGCAGTTCTTC. This gives the protein CASSLVLRGRYNEQFF.

This sequence joins TRBV9 and TRBJ2-1; tentative D call: TRBD1 (6 bases). The ends were cut back, 0 bases at V and 2 bases at J, with 9 bases in the middle. Germline lookup yields CDR1 SGDLS and CDR2 YYNGEE. The CDR3 runs 15 residues. Here the CDR3 DNA reads TGTGCCAGCAGCGTAGAGGGGGACCCCTACAATGAGCAGTTCTTC. Translated: CASSVEGDPYNEQFF.

This clone is a singleton in its sample. V usage is TRBV7-6 and J usage is TRBJ1-2; D might be TRBD1 (6 bases). V was pared by 1 base and J by 4 bases, with 13 bases between. The CDR3 covers 15 residues. Germline V gives CDR1 SGHVS, CDR2 FNYEAQ. The CDR3: CASSLDSQGSYGYTF. The CDR3 coding sequence is TGTGCCAGCAGCTTAGATTCCCAGGGGAGCTATGGCTACACCTTC.

The chain couples TRBV3-1 (or the pseudogene TRBV3-2) to TRBJ1-2; maybe TRBD1 (5 bases). The CDR3 extends over 15 amino acids. V was pared by 4 bases and J by 2 bases, with 14 bases between. Germline CDR1 LGHDT, CDR2 YNNKEL (reference sequence). The CDR3 nucleotides are TGTGCCAGCAGCCCGCGGGGACCGAGGAACTATGGCTACACCTTC. Protein: CASSPRGPRNYGYTF.

The table lists this clone with a count of one. The chain links TRBV30 to TRBJ1-1; possible D gene TRBD1, 6 bases. Trimming took off 5 bases at V and 1 base at J, with 14 bases between the two ends. Per the germline V gene, CDR1 is GTSNPN and CDR2 is SVGIG (reference sequence). This CDR3 spans 14 amino acids. For the CDR3, the DNA is TGTGCCTGGGCCAGGGGCATGAAGAACACTGAAGCTTTCTTT. This sequence encodes CAWARGMKNTEAFF. The whole variable domain, remainder taken from reference TRBV30 and TRBJ1-1, is SQTIHQWPATLVQPVGSPLSLECTVEGTSNPNLYWYRQAAGRGLQLLFYSVGIGQISSEVPQNLSASRPQDRQFILSSKKLLLSDSGFYLCAWARGMKNTEAFFGQGTRLTVV.

CDR3 protein: CASSLLLGQGFSPNGYTF. In DNA form, the CDR3 reads TGTGCCAGCAGCCTCTTACTGGGACAGGGGTTTTCCCCTAATGGCTACACCTTC. The chain is built from TRBV5-6 and TRBJ1-2, with 10 positions matching TRBD1. Per the germline V gene, CDR1 is SGHDT and CDR2 is YYEEEE. The CDR3 is made up of 18 amino acids. J lost 6 bases, V lost 4 bases, and 18 bases had no gene match.

The chain carries TRBV2 and TRBJ1-4, with D possibly matching TRBD1 (5 bases). The germline V gene encodes CDR1 SNHLY and CDR2 FYNNEI. Trimming removed 2 bases from V and 8 bases from J, with 12 bases in between. The CDR3 contains 14 residues. CDR3 sequence reads: CASSERGRSEKLFF. In nucleotides, the CDR3 is TGTGCCAGCAGTGAAAGGGGAAGGTCGGAAAAACTGTTTTTT.

V gene TRBV5-1 combines with J gene TRBJ1-4; 10 nucleotides line up with TRBD1. Looked up from germline, CDR1 is SGHRS and CDR2 is YFSETQ. Trimming removed 9 bases from V and 0 bases from J; junction bases left unmatched: 17. This CDR3 is 19 amino acids long. The CDR3 DNA is TGCGCCATCCTGCCTGACAGGGGGCGATTAGGTCCAACTAATGAAAAACTGTTTTTT. Residues: CAILPDRGRLGPTNEKLFF.

This clone was seen only a few times. V usage is TRBV25-1 and J usage is TRBJ2-3; 16 nucleotides align to TRBD2. The V and J ends lost 5 bases and 4 bases, in that order; junction bases with no gene match: 3. In germline, CDR1 is MGHDK, CDR2 SYGVNS. This CDR3 contains 16 residues. The CDR3 region has the DNA TGTGCCAGCAGTTTGGGGACTAGCGGGAGGGCAGATACGCAGTATTTT. Its translation: CASSLGTSGRADTQYF.

The rearrangement joins TRBV19 to TRBJ1-6; 8 nucleotides align to TRBD1. The CDR3 consists of 16 residues. The J segment lost 5 bases and the V segment lost 6 bases, leaving 9 bases of the junction unmatched. Germline CDR1 LNHDA, CDR2 SQIVND (reference sequence). As DNA, the CDR3 is TGTGCCAGTAGCCTACCAGGACAGGGCAATAATTCACCCCTCCACTTT. This encodes CASSLPGQGNNSPLHF.

This clone was detected only a few times. The chain combines TRBV2 with TRBJ1-2; TRBD1 might be the D (5 bases). The CDR3 has 13 residues. Germline lookup yields CDR1 SNHLY and CDR2 FYNNEI. V lost 5 bases, J lost 1 base, and 8 bases lay in between. This chain's CDR3 is CASSPQGNYGYTF. CDR3 DNA sequence: TGTGCCAGCAGTCCCCAGGGTAACTATGGCTACACCTTC.

This rearrangement joins TRBV4-2 to TRBJ2-1, with D possibly TRBD2 on 6 matching bases. The germline V gene encodes CDR1 LGHNA and CDR2 YNFKEQ. Trimming took off 0 bases at V and 0 bases at J, with 15 bases between the two ends. CDR3 size: 18 residues. The CDR3 DNA sequence: TGTGCCAGCAGCCAAGATATCGGGGTAGCGGCCTCCTACAATGAGCAGTTCTTC. The encoded protein is CASSQDIGVAASYNEQFF.